This T cell receptor (beta chain) was profiled in a study of CD8 T cells in Susac syndrome. Study-level background: Patients with Susac syndrome were therapy-naive, on corticosteroids, or on intravenous immunoglobulin alone at blood draw. Study results and caveats: Susac-specific public clones found in total CD8+ repertoires numbered some 17, and those in CD8+ TEMRA repertoires numbered five.

The patients with Susac syndrome satisfied recently defined diagnostic criteria for either definite or probable disease. An amount of RNA that ranged from roughly 0.45 to 1 ug was reverse transcribed with random hexamers. A single record per CDR3 protein comes from TCRdb applying MiXCR to the immunoSEQ multiplex PCR reads. The table records about 120,000 distinct CDR3 sequences, around 96% of them present only once. As concerns this clonotype: Antigen unknown.

The V and J ends lost 8 bases and 8 bases, in that order; junction bases with no gene match: 9. Per the germline V gene, CDR1 is SQVTM and CDR2 is ANQGSEA. The length of the CDR3 is 13 residues. Sequenced sample: CD8+ T cells from PBMCs. This TCR derives from a human donor with Susac syndrome. V is TRBV29-1 and J is TRBJ1-2; 12 bases fit TRBD1. CDR3 region: CSSWYGTGGGYTF. DNA for the CDR3: TGCAGCTCCTGGTATGGGACAGGGGGCGGCTACACCTTC.